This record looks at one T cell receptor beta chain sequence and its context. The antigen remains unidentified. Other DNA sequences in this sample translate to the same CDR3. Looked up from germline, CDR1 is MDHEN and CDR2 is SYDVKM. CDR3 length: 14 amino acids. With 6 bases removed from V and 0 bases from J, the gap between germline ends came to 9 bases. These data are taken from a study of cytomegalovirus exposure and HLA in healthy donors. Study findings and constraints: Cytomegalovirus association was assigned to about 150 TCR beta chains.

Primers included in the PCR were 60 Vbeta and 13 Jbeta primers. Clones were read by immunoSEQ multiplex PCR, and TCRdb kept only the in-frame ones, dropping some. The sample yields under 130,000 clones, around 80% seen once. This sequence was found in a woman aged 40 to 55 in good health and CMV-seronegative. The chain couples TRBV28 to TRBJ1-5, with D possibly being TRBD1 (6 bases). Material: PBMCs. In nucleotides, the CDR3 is TGTGCCAGCAGCCTAGGGGGTAGCAATCAGCCCCAGCATTTT. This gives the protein CASSLGGSNQPQHF. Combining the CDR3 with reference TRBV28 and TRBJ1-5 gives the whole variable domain DVKVTQSSRYLVKRTGEKVFLECVQDMDHENMFWYRQDPGLGLRLIYFSYDVKMKEKGDIPEGYSVSREKKERFSLILESASTNQTSMYLCASSLGGSNQPQHFGDGTRLSIL.